This is a list of T cell receptor beta chains from one sample in a study of blood T cell repertoires in COVID-19. The method was immunoSEQ multiplex PCR; TCRdb's version includes in-frame clones alone and lacks a portion of them. The sample shows about 58,000 clones, under 90% of them seen only once. The sample comprised peripheral blood. All receptors come from a man in his forties with active COVID-19. Both conserved end residues are part of each CDR3. Each record gives: CDR3 DNA, CDR3 protein, V gene, J gene, D gene. A D gene is named only where the DNA matches it firmly.

cdr3_nt: TGTGCCAGCAGCGACGACTATTGGCGGGAGGGCGGCACAGATACGCAGTATTTT; cdr3_aa: CASSDDYWREGGTDTQYF; v_call: TRBV2; j_call: TRBJ2-3; d_call: TRBD2
cdr3_nt: TGTGCCTGGAGTCGACTCTCTGGGGCCAACGTCCTGACTTTC; cdr3_aa: CAWSRLSGANVLTF; v_call: TRBV30; j_call: TRBJ2-6; d_call: -
cdr3_nt: TGTGCCTGGAGTTCCAGGACAGTGAATCTTTTC; cdr3_aa: CAWSSRTVNLF; v_call: TRBV30; j_call: TRBJ1-2; d_call: -
cdr3_nt: TGTGCTAGTGCCCAGGACTCATACAATGAGCAGTTCTTC; cdr3_aa: CASAQDSYNEQFF; v_call: TRBV12-5; j_call: TRBJ2-1; d_call: -
cdr3_nt: TGTGCCAGCAGTCCTTATCCCGGGAACTCCTACAATGAGCAGTTCTTC; cdr3_aa: CASSPYPGNSYNEQFF; v_call: TRBV3-1/TRBV3-2; j_call: TRBJ2-1; d_call: -
cdr3_nt: TGTGCCAGCAGCCTGGGACAGGGATTAGGCGAGCAGTACTTC; cdr3_aa: CASSLGQGLGEQYF; v_call: TRBV3-1/TRBV3-2; j_call: TRBJ2-7; d_call: TRBD1
cdr3_nt: TGTGCCATTTCCGACAGGGCGTGGATCGATAGCTTGGATGGCTACACCTTC; cdr3_aa: CAISDRAWIDSLDGYTF; v_call: TRBV19; j_call: TRBJ1-2; d_call: TRBD1
cdr3_nt: TGTGCCAGCTCACCAATCGGGACAGGGAATTTCGGTAACTATGGCTACACCTTC; cdr3_aa: CASSPIGTGNFGNYGYTF; v_call: TRBV18; j_call: TRBJ1-2; d_call: TRBD1
cdr3_nt: TGTGCCAGCCTAGGACAGGGGGCGAATCAGCCCCAGCATTTT; cdr3_aa: CASLGQGANQPQHF; v_call: TRBV28; j_call: TRBJ1-5; d_call: TRBD1
cdr3_nt: TGTGCCAGCAGTCACCTTGTCGGGGCAGGGGGGCTCATAAACATTCAGTACTTC; cdr3_aa: CASSHLVGAGGLINIQYF; v_call: TRBV6-6; j_call: TRBJ2-4; d_call: -